The 3 T cell receptor beta chains in this list originate from one sample, sequenced in a study of PD-L1 blockade in urothelial cancer. Assay used: immunoSEQ multiplex PCR; TCRdb lists only in-frame clones, some missing. The profile covers fewer than 45,000 clones, with approximately 82% appearing a single time and 16% taken by the ten largest. This sample comprised PBMCs, obtained around atezolizumab (anti-PD-L1) treatment. The receptors were sampled from a man aged 55-75 years with urothelial cancer.

The CDR3 is CASSSVGLATYEQYF. In DNA, the CDR3 is TGTGCCAGCAGTTCAGTGGGACTGGCTACTTACGAGCAGTACTTC. This chain uses TRBV7-2 with TRBJ2-7, with D perhaps TRBD2 (6 bases). CDR1 and CDR2 from the germline V gene are SGHTA and FQGNSA. V shed 6 bases and J shed 4 bases, with 19 bases lying between them. This CDR3 has 15 residues.

The V and J genes are TRBV6-1 and TRBJ1-2; D possibly corresponds to TRBD1 (5 bases). CDR1 is MNHNS, CDR2 SASEGT, per germline. The CDR3 extends over 12 amino acids. The V gene lost 4 bases and the J gene lost 2 bases, with 5 bases spanning the gap. DNA of the CDR3: TGTGCCAGCAGTGCAGGGAACTATGGCTACACCTTC. Protein: CASSAGNYGYTF.

V is TRBV28 and J is TRBJ1-2; D is unresolved. The CDR3 is 14 amino acids. V lost 2 bases and J lost 7, with 14 bases in between. Germline V gives CDR1 MDHEN, CDR2 SYDVKM. CDR3 region: CASSLGANRGGYTF. CDR3 sequence (DNA): TGTGCCAGCAGTTTAGGAGCGAACCGTGGTGGCTACACCTTC.